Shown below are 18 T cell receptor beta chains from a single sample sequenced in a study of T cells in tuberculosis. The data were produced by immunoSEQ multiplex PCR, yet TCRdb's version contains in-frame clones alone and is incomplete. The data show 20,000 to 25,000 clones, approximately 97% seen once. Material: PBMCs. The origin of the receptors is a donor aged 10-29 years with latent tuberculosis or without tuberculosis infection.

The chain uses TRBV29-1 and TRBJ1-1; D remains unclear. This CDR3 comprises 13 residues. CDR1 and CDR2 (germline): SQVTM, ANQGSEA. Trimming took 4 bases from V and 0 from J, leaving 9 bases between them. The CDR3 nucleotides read TGCAGCGTTGTCAGGCCCATGAACACTGAAGCTTTCTTT. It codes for CSVVRPMNTEAFF. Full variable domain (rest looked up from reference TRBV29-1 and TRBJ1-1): SAVISQKPSRDICQRGTSLTIQCQVDSQVTMMFWYRQQPGQSLTLIATANQGSEATYESGFVIDKFPISRPNLTFSTLTVSNMSPEDSSIYLCSVVRPMNTEAFFGQGTRLTVV.

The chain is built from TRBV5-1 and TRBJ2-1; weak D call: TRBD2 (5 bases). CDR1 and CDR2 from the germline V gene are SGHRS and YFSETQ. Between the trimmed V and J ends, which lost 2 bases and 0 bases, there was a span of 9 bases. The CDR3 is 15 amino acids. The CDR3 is CASSFPRDSYNEQFF. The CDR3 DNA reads TGCGCCAGCAGCTTCCCCCGGGACTCCTACAATGAGCAGTTCTTC. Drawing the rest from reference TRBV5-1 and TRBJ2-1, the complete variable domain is KAGVTQTPRYLIKTRGQQVTLSCSPISGHRSVSWYQQTPGQGLQFLFEYFSETQRNKGNFPGRFSGRQFSNSRSEMNVSTLELGDSALYLCASSFPRDSYNEQFFGPGTRLTVL.

The CDR3 sequence is CASSLLRGTNEKLFF. The DNA of the CDR3 is TGTGCCAGCAGCCTTCTCAGGGGTACTAATGAAAAACTGTTTTTT. The gene calls are TRBV7-8 and TRBJ1-4; TRBD1 might be the D (6 bases). Trimming stripped 5 bases from V and 2 bases from J, with 12 bases between. This CDR3 comprises 15 residues. CDR1 is SGHVS, CDR2 FQNEAQ, per germline. Based on the CDR3 plus reference TRBV7-8 and TRBJ1-4, the full variable domain is GAGVSQSPRYKVAKRGQDVALRCDPISGHVSLFWYQQALGQGPEFLTYFQNEAQLDKSGLPSDRFFAERPEGSVSTLKIQRTQQEDSAVYLCASSLLRGTNEKLFFGSGTQLSVL.

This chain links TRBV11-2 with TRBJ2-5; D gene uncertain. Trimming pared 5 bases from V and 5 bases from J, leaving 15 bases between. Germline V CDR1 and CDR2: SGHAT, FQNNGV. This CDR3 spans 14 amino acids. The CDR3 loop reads CASSHTTRPETQYF. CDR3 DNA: TGTGCCAGCAGCCACACCACGAGGCCCGAGACCCAGTACTTC.

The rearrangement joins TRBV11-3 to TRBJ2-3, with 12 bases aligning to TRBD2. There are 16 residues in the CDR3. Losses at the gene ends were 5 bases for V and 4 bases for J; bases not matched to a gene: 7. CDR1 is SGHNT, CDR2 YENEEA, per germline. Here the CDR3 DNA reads TGTGCCAGCAGCGCTAGGACTAGCGGGATGTCAGATACGCAGTATTTT. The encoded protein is CASSARTSGMSDTQYF.

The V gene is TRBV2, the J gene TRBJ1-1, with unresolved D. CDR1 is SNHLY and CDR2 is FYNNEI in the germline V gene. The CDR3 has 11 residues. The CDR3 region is CAGGWDTEAFF. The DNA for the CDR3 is TGTGCGGGCGGGTGGGACACTGAAGCTTTCTTT. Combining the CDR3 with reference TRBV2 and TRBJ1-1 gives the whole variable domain EPEVTQTPSHQVTQMGQEVILRCVPISNHLYFYWYRQILGQKVEFLVSFYNNEISEKSEIFDDQFSVERPDGSNFTLKIRSTKLEDSAMYFCAGGWDTEAFFGQGTRLTVV.

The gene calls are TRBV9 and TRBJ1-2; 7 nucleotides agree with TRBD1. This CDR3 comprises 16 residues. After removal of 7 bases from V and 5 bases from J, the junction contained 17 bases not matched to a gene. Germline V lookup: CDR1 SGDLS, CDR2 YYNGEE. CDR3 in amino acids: CASWGDSSSGAYGYTF. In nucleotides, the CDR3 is TGTGCCAGCTGGGGGGACAGCTCATCAGGGGCATATGGCTACACCTTC.

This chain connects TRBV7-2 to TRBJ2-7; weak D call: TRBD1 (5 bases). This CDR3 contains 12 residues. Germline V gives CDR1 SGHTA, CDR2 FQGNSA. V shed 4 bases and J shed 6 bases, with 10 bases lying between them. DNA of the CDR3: TGTGCCAGCAGCTATCCAAGGGGCGAGCAGTACTTC. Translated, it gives CASSYPRGEQYF.

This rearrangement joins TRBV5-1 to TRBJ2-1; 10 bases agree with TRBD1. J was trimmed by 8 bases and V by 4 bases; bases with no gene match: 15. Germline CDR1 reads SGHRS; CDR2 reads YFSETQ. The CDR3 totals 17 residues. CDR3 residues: CASSGDRGELLGDEQFF. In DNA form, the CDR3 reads TGCGCCAGCAGCGGGGACAGGGGCGAATTACTCGGGGATGAGCAGTTCTTC.

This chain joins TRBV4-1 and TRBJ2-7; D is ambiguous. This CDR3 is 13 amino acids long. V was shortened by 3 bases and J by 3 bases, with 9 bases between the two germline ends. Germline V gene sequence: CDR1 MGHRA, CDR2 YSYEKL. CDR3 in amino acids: CASSHDFFYEQYF. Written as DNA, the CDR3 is TGCGCCAGCAGCCATGACTTTTTCTACGAGCAGTACTTC.

The DNA for the CDR3 is TGTGCCAGCAGCGATACAGTAAACACTGAAGCTTTCTTT. As protein: CASSDTVNTEAFF. The chain uses TRBV9 and TRBJ1-1, with D unresolved. Germline CDR1 reads SGDLS; CDR2 reads YYNGEE. The ends were cut back, 3 bases at V and 2 bases at J, with 8 bases in the middle. The CDR3 extends over 13 amino acids.

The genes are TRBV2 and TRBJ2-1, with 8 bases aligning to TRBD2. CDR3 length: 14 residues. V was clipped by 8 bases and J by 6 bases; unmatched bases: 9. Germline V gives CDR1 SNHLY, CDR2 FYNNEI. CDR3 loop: CASFREGMSNEQFF. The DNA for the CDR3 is TGTGCCAGCTTTCGGGAGGGCATGAGCAATGAGCAGTTCTTC.

CDR3 DNA sequence: TGTGCCAGCAGTTTAGCGGGGCACATGTTGAGCACTGAAGCTTTCTTT. This gives the protein CASSLAGHMLSTEAFF. This sequence joins TRBV27 and TRBJ1-1; D is perhaps TRBD1 (5 bases). The CDR3 sequence is 16 residues long. Trimming pared 2 bases from V and 4 bases from J, leaving 17 bases between. CDR1 and CDR2 from the germline V gene are MNHEY and SMNVEV (reference sequence).

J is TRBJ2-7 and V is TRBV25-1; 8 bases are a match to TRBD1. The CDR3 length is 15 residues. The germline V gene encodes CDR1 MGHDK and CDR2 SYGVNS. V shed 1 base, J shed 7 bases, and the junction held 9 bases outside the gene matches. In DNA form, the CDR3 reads TGTGCCAGCAGTGAATTAAGGCAGGGGGCGACGGAGCAGTACTTC. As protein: CASSELRQGATEQYF.

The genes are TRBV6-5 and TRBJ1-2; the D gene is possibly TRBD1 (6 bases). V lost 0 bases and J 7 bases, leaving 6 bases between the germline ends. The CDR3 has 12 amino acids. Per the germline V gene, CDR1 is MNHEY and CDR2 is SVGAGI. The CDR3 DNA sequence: TGTGCCAGCAGTTACTCAGGGGGTGGCTACACCTTC. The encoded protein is CASSYSGGGYTF.

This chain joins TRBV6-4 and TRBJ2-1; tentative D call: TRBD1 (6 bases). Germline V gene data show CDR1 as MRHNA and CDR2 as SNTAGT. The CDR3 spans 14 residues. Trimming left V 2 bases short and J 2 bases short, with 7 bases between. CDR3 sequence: CASSDGGAYNEQFF. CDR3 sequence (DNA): TGTGCCAGCAGTGACGGGGGCGCCTACAATGAGCAGTTCTTC.

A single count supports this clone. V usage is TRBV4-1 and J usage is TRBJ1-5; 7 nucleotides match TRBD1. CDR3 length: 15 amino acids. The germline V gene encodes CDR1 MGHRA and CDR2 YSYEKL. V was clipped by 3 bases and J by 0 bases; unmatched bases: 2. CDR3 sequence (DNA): TGCGCCAGCAGCCATACAGGGGATAGCAATCAGCCCCAGCATTTT. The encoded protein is CASSHTGDSNQPQHF.

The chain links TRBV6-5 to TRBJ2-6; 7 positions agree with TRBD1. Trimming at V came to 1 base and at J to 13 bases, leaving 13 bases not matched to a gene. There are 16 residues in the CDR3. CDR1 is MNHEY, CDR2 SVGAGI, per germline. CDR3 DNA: TGTGCCAGCAGTTACTTTACCGGGACAGCGACCCTTGTCCTGACTTTC. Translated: CASSYFTGTATLVLTF.